The 11 T cell receptor beta chains below all came from one sample that was sequenced in a study of T cell changes during pregnancy in multiple sclerosis. Measured with immunoSEQ multiplex PCR; TCRdb has only the in-frame clones, and not every one. The data contain roughly 38,000 clones, more than 85% of them singletons. The sample consisted of CD4+ T cells from peripheral blood mononuclear cells, taken in the third trimester of pregnancy. These receptors were obtained from a female donor with multiple sclerosis, enrolled in a pregnancy study.

The J gene is TRBJ2-2, the V gene TRBV7-3; 9 bases agree with TRBD1. The CDR3 loop spans 16 amino acids. Trimming cost V 5 bases and J 5 bases; bases outside gene matches: 9. The germline V gene has CDR1 SGHTA and CDR2 FQGTGA. This chain's CDR3 is CASSPSTGGRTGELFF. The CDR3, as DNA: TGTGCCAGCAGCCCGTCAACAGGGGGCCGAACCGGGGAGCTGTTTTTT.

The rearrangement joins TRBV5-1 to TRBJ1-4; weak D call: TRBD1 (6 bases). The V gene lost 4 bases and the J gene lost 5 bases, with 12 bases spanning the gap. There are 14 residues in the CDR3. In germline, CDR1 is SGHRS, CDR2 YFSETQ. DNA for the CDR3: TGCGCCAGCAGCACACAGGGTAGAAATGAAAAACTGTTTTTT. Amino acids: CASSTQGRNEKLFF. The complete variable domain, with remaining parts taken from reference TRBV5-1 and TRBJ1-4, reads KAGVTQTPRYLIKTRGQQVTLSCSPISGHRSVSWYQQTPGQGLQFLFEYFSETQRNKGNFPGRFSGRQFSNSRSEMNVSTLELGDSALYLCASSTQGRNEKLFFGSGTQLSVL.

The V call is TRBV5-1, the J call TRBJ2-3; 9 bases are a match to TRBD2. Germline CDR1 reads SGHRS; CDR2 reads YFSETQ. Trimming removed 3 bases from V and 0 bases from J; junction bases left unmatched: 5. This CDR3 is built from 16 residues. CDR3 sequence: CASSYGLAQSTDTQYF. CDR3 DNA sequence: TGCGCCAGCAGCTACGGACTAGCGCAGAGCACAGATACGCAGTATTTT. Full variable domain (outside the CDR3, taken from reference TRBV5-1 and TRBJ2-3): KAGVTQTPRYLIKTRGQQVTLSCSPISGHRSVSWYQQTPGQGLQFLFEYFSETQRNKGNFPGRFSGRQFSNSRSEMNVSTLELGDSALYLCASSYGLAQSTDTQYFGPGTRLTVL.

Of note for this clone: Its ends do not fully match the called genes, so a read error is possible. The chain recombines TRBV7-9 with TRBJ1-2; a weak D match, TRBD1 (6 bases). The CDR3 extends over 18 amino acids. CDR1 and CDR2 from the germline V gene are SEHNR and FQNEAQ (reference sequence). The CDR3 bases are TGTGCCAGCACCTTAGGGGCGGGGGCGAGAGGCGGATTCTATGGCTACACCTTC. Translation gives CASTLGAGARGGFYGYTF.

This chain uses TRBV7-9 with TRBJ2-5; D gene ambiguous. The CDR3 consists of 12 residues. V dropped 1 base and J dropped 4 bases, with 4 bases sitting between them. From germline, CDR1 is SEHNR and CDR2 FQNEAQ (reference sequence). The CDR3 DNA reads TGTGCCAGCAGCTTAGTCTTAGAGACCCAGTACTTC. Its protein is CASSLVLETQYF.

V is TRBV29-1 and J is TRBJ2-1; 9 bases fit TRBD2. Trimming at V came to 7 bases and at J to 4 bases, leaving 8 bases not matched to a gene. Germline-derived CDR1 and CDR2 are SQVTM and ANQGSEA. The CDR3 length is 14 residues. The CDR3 nucleotides read TGCAGCGCCCGAGCGGGAGGCTCGTACAATGAGCAGTTCTTC. Translation: CSARAGGSYNEQFF.

J is TRBJ2-5 and V is TRBV19; no reliable D call. The CDR3 totals 13 residues. Germline V CDR1 and CDR2: LNHDA, SQIVND (reference sequence). Trimming pared 3 bases from V and 0 bases from J, leaving 5 bases between. CDR3 bases: TGTGCCAGTAGTATTGTTAACCAAGAGACCCAGTACTTC. This sequence encodes CASSIVNQETQYF. Looking up the rest from reference TRBV19 and TRBJ2-5 gives the full variable domain: DGGITQSPKYLFRKEGQNVTLSCEQNLNHDAMYWYRQDPGQGLRLIYYSQIVNDFQKGDIAEGYSVSREKKESFPLTVTSAQKNPTAFYLCASSIVNQETQYFGPGTRLLVL.

V and J are TRBV6-1 and TRBJ1-4; the match to TRBD1 covers 12 bases. The germline V gene has CDR1 MNHNS and CDR2 SASEGT. This CDR3 spans 15 amino acids. Germline trimming cut 2 bases from V and 9 bases from J; bases unmatched to any gene: 4. The CDR3 region is CASSEIRDRGQKLFF. The CDR3 bases are TGTGCCAGCAGTGAAATCCGGGACAGGGGGCAAAAACTGTTTTTT.

For the CDR3, the DNA is TGTGCCAGCAGTTCCGGGGTCGATACGCAGTATTTT. Translating it yields CASSSGVDTQYF. The genes are TRBV6-5 and TRBJ2-3; possible D gene TRBD2, 5 bases. Trimming cost V 4 bases and J 6 bases, with 8 bases left between them. CDR3 length equals 12 residues. From germline, CDR1 is MNHEY and CDR2 SVGAGI.

The rearrangement uses TRBV7-8 and TRBJ1-1; D perhaps matches TRBD1 (5 bases). The CDR3 runs to 17 residues. Trimming removed 1 base at V and 6 bases at J, with 21 bases between. Germline lookup yields CDR1 SGHVS and CDR2 FQNEAQ. In DNA form, the CDR3 reads TGTGCCAGCAGCTTAGGGATATTGAGCGGGGGGGATGCTGAAGCTTTCTTT. As protein: CASSLGILSGGDAEAFF.

This chain joins TRBV19 and TRBJ2-3, with 7 bases lining up with TRBD2. V gave up 1 base and J gave up 2 bases; unmatched junction bases: 3. The CDR3 consists of 15 residues. The V gene's germline CDR1 is LNHDA and CDR2 SQIVND (reference sequence). As DNA, the CDR3 is TGTGCCAGTAGTATAGGGGGGACTAACACAGATACGCAGTATTTT. Translating it yields CASSIGGTNTDTQYF.